This is a list of T cell receptor beta chains from one sample in a study of blood T cell repertoires in COVID-19. The data were produced by immunoSEQ multiplex PCR, yet TCRdb's version contains in-frame clones alone and is incomplete. The sample records around 150,000 clones, about 88% being singletons. The sample consisted of peripheral blood. The receptors come from a human donor with COVID-19, enrolled during active disease. The donor label of this sample is uncertain. Each CDR3 is given with its conserved first and last residue. D genes are given only for firm matches. The size field is filled for only some rows; it gives once, few, many or a size class.

clone_size d_call j_call v_call cdr3_nt cdr3_aa
NA NA TRBJ2-5 TRBV12-3/TRBV12-4 TGTGCCAGCAGTTGGTGGAGGGAGACCCAGTACTTC CASSWWRETQYF
NA NA TRBJ1-5 TRBV4-1 TGCGCCAGCAGCCTCGAGGGCAGCAATCAGCCCCAGCATTTT CASSLEGSNQPQHF
NA TRBD1 TRBJ2-4 TRBV24-1 TGTGCCACCCCGCGGACAGGGGTGGACATTCAGTACTTC CATPRTGVDIQYF
NA NA TRBJ1-1 TRBV7-6 TGTGCCAGCAGCTCACAAGTGGGTGGGGGCCCTGAAGCTTTCTTT CASSSQVGGGPEAFF
NA NA TRBJ2-1 TRBV13 TGTGCCAGCAGCCCACCGGGCAATGAGCAGTTCTTC CASSPPGNEQFF
NA NA TRBJ2-7 TRBV11-3 TGTGCCAGCAGCTCGGAAACAGGAGCCTCCTACGAGCAGTACTTC CASSSETGASYEQYF
NA NA TRBJ1-1 TRBV19 TGTGCCAGTAGTCAACAGGTGAACACTGAAGCTTTCTTT CASSQQVNTEAFF
NA NA TRBJ2-4 TRBV5-5 TGTGCCAGCAGCTTGCGTCCTGAAAACATTCAGTACTTC CASSLRPENIQYF
NA NA TRBJ2-7 TRBV5-4 TGTGCCAGCAGCCCCAGCTCGACAGTCTCCTACGAGCAGTACTTC CASSPSSTVSYEQYF
NA NA TRBJ1-4 TRBV7-9 TGTGCCAGCAGCTTACGGTCAGGGACAACTAATGAAAAACTGTTTTTT CASSLRSGTTNEKLFF
NA NA TRBJ1-2 TRBV11-2 TGTGCCAGCAGCTCGGGGGGCAGGGCCTATGGCTACACCTTC CASSSGGRAYGYTF
NA NA TRBJ1-5 TRBV2 TGTGCCAGCAGTGAAATGGGAGACAAGCCCCAGCATTTT CASSEMGDKPQHF
NA NA TRBJ1-5 TRBV18 TGTGCCAGCTCACCGACAGCCAATCAGCCCCAGCATTTT CASSPTANQPQHF
NA TRBD1 TRBJ2-6 TRBV29-1 TGCAGCGTTGATTGGACAGGGGGCGGTACTGGGGCCAACGTCCTGACTTTC CSVDWTGGGTGANVLTF
NA NA TRBJ1-4 TRBV6-5 TGTGCCAGCAGTTTTATGAGGGATCGGGGAGAAAAACTGTTTTTT CASSFMRDRGEKLFF
once TRBD1 TRBJ1-2 TRBV10-2 TGCGCCAGCAGTGAGCCACAGGGGGGAGGCTACACCTTC CASSEPQGGGYTF
NA TRBD1 TRBJ1-1 TRBV5-1 TGCGCCAGCAGCTTGGCCAGGACAGGGGGCGCCGACACTGAAGCTTTCTTT CASSLARTGGADTEAFF
few NA TRBJ1-1 TRBV12-3/TRBV12-4 TGTGCCAGCAGATTGAGGAACACTGAAGCTTTCTTT CASRLRNTEAFF
NA TRBD2 TRBJ2-1 TRBV3-1/TRBV3-2 TGTGCCAGCAGCCAAGGTTTTAGCGGGGCGAACTACAATGAGCAGTTCTTC CASSQGFSGANYNEQFF
NA NA TRBJ2-7 TRBV2 TGTGCCAGCAGCGTCGTGAGTTACGAGCAGTACTTC CASSVVSYEQYF
NA NA TRBJ2-7 TRBV29-1 TGCAGCGTTTCGTCTGAGGCTGACGAGCAGTACTTC CSVSSEADEQYF
once NA TRBJ1-5 TRBV7-9 TGTGCCAGCAGCTTAGATACAGGTTCCTATAGCAATCAGCCCCAGCATTTT CASSLDTGSYSNQPQHF
NA NA TRBJ2-6 TRBV5-1 TGCGCCAGCAGCTTGGTGGAGGGCTCTGGGGCCAACGTCCTGACTTTC CASSLVEGSGANVLTF
NA NA TRBJ1-2 TRBV7-8 TGTGCCAGCAGCAAAGCCCCCTGGAGGGGCCAAAACTATGGCTACACCTTC CASSKAPWRGQNYGYTF
NA NA TRBJ1-2 TRBV20-1 TGCAGTGCTAGTAGGCCTCCAGGGAACTATGGCTACACCTTC CSASRPPGNYGYTF
NA NA TRBJ1-5 TRBV19 TGTGCCAGTAGTCGAGGATTTGGCAATCAGCCCCAGCATTTT CASSRGFGNQPQHF
NA NA TRBJ1-4 TRBV5-1 TGCGCCAGCAGAACGGGTCGGGTGACTAATGAAAAACTGTTTTTT CASRTGRVTNEKLFF